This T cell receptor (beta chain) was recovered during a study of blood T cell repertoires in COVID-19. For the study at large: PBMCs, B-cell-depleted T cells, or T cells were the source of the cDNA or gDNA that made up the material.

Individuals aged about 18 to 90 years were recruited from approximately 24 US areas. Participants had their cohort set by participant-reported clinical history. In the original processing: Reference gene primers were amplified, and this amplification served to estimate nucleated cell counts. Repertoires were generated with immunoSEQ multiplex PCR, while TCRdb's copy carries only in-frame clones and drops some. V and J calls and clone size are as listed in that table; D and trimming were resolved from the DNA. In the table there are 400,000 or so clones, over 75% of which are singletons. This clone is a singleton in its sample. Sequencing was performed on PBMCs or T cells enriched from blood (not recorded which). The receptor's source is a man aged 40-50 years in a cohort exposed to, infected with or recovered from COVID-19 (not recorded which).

The CDR3 sequence is CASSLGGSSNQPQHF. The CDR3, as DNA: TGTGCCAGCAGCTTAGGGGGCTCTAGCAATCAGCCCCAGCATTTT. The chain employs TRBV7-8 and TRBJ1-5, with D possibly matching TRBD1 (5 bases). From germline, CDR1 is SGHVS and CDR2 FQNEAQ. Trimming removed 1 base at V and 0 bases at J, with 7 bases between. The CDR3 has 15 residues.